This is a list of T cell receptor beta chains from one sample in a study of CD8 T cells in ankylosing spondylitis. Using its own MiXCR run on the 5' RACE reads, TCRdb lists one record per CDR3 protein. This table holds 300,000 to 350,000 distinct CDR3 sequences, less than 25% found once. Sample: blood, either unsorted or a sorted T cell fraction (not recorded which). These TCRs come from a female donor with ankylosing spondylitis or in good health (not recorded which). CDR3s include the opening cysteine and the closing phenylalanine or tryptophan. A D gene is named only where the DNA matches it firmly. For some rows the clone size is stated as once, few or many, or as a class when expanded; others skip it.

V gene: TRBV7-2; clone size: .; J gene: TRBJ2-1; D gene: TRBD2; CDR3 DNA: TGTGCCAGCAGCTTCAGCGCTAGCGGGACCGATGAGCAGTTCTTC; CDR3 protein: CASSFSASGTDEQFF
V gene: TRBV11-3; clone size: .; J gene: TRBJ2-2; D gene: TRBD1; CDR3 DNA: TGTGCCAGCAGCTCGGGACAGATGCCCACCGGGGAGCTGTTTTTT; CDR3 protein: CASSSGQMPTGELFF
V gene: TRBV5-5; clone size: .; J gene: TRBJ1-5; D gene: .; CDR3 DNA: TGTGCCAGCAGCTCTCTCGTTGGGGGCGCAGGCAATCAGCCCCAGCATTTT; CDR3 protein: CASSSLVGGAGNQPQHF
V gene: TRBV5-4; clone size: .; J gene: TRBJ2-1; D gene: TRBD1; CDR3 DNA: TGTGCCAGCAGCTTGGGGACAGGGGGACGCAATGAGCAGTTCTTC; CDR3 protein: CASSLGTGGRNEQFF
V gene: TRBV12-3/TRBV12-4; clone size: few; J gene: TRBJ1-1; D gene: .; CDR3 DNA: TGTGCCAGCAGTGCCCCAGGTTGGGGTCTGAACACTGAAGCTTTCTTT; CDR3 protein: CASSAPGWGLNTEAFF
V gene: TRBV6-2/TRBV6-3; clone size: .; J gene: TRBJ2-7; D gene: TRBD1; CDR3 DNA: TGTGCCAGCAGAACTCCAAGGACAGGGTACGAGCAGTACTTC; CDR3 protein: CASRTPRTGYEQYF
V gene: TRBV7-2; clone size: .; J gene: TRBJ2-2; D gene: .; CDR3 DNA: TGTGCCAGCAGCTCCAGGGGCGGAGGGAACACCGGGGAGCTGTTTTTT; CDR3 protein: CASSSRGGGNTGELFF
V gene: TRBV12-3/TRBV12-4; clone size: .; J gene: TRBJ2-2; D gene: TRBD1; CDR3 DNA: TGTGCCAGCGGCCGGGACAGGGTTACCGGGGAGCTGTTTTTT; CDR3 protein: CASGRDRVTGELFF
V gene: TRBV5-6; clone size: few; J gene: TRBJ1-2; D gene: .; CDR3 DNA: TGTGCCAGCAGCTTGGCAGGGGCGGAGGGCTACACCTTC; CDR3 protein: CASSLAGAEGYTF
V gene: TRBV5-1; clone size: .; J gene: TRBJ2-7; D gene: TRBD2; CDR3 DNA: TGCGCCAGCAGCTTGGAGCGCGGGAGGGACGAGCAGTACTTC; CDR3 protein: CASSLERGRDEQYF
V gene: TRBV20-1; clone size: .; J gene: TRBJ2-6; D gene: .; CDR3 DNA: TGCAGTGCTTTAGCAGGGAGCTCTGGGGCCAACGTCCTGACTTTC; CDR3 protein: CSALAGSSGANVLTF
V gene: TRBV7-2; clone size: .; J gene: TRBJ2-1; D gene: .; CDR3 DNA: TGTGCCAGCAGCTTCACGGCTAGGCAAAATGAGCAGTTCTTC; CDR3 protein: CASSFTARQNEQFF
V gene: TRBV5-1; clone size: many; J gene: TRBJ1-2; D gene: .; CDR3 DNA: TGCGCCAGCAGCTTGGCTGGTACGGATGGCTACACCTTC; CDR3 protein: CASSLAGTDGYTF
V gene: TRBV28; clone size: .; J gene: TRBJ2-3; D gene: .; CDR3 DNA: TGTGCCAGCATGCAGAGCCAAAGGCTCGGTACGCAGTATTTT; CDR3 protein: CASMQSQRLGTQYF